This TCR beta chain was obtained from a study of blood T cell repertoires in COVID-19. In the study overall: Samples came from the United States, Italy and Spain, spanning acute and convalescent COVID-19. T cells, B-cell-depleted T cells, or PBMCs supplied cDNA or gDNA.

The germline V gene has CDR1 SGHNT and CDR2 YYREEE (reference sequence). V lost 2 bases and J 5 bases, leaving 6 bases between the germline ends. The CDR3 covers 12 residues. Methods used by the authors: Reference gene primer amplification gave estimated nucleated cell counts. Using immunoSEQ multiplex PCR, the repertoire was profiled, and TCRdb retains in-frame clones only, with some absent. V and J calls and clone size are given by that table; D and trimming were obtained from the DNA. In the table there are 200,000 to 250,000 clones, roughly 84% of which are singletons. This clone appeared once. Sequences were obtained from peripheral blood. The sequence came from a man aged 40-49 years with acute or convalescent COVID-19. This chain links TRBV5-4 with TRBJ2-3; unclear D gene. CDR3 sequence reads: CASSFPRDTQYF. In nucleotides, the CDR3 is TGTGCCAGCAGCTTTCCTAGAGATACGCAGTATTTT.